The 21 T cell receptor beta chains below all came from one sample that was sequenced in a study of T-cell reconstitution after alpha-beta-depleted transplantation in children (dated by TCRdb to about 2016). Library preparation was by PCR. Sequencing was performed on an Illumina HiSeq 2500. Molecular barcoding was employed in the preparation of TCR libraries, with unique molecular identifiers being used to normalize TCRbeta repertoire quantification. TCRdb's own reprocessing of the public reads used fastp at Q25 and MiXCR and kept productive beta chains. Rows are unified per CDR3 protein, each entry keeping the most common DNA and genes. This sample gives 670,000 or so distinct CDR3 sequences in total; around 14% of them show up just once. In total, the top ten clones hold 0.79% of the sample. In light of the paper, this sample's treatment or condition label describes: allogeneic hematopoietic cell transplantation with graft depleted of TCRalphabeta T cells and CD19 B cells.

The sample consisted of PBMCs, taken before TCRalphabeta/CD19-depleted stem cell transplant. The receptors stem from a girl aged 2-10 years with congenital amegakaryocytic thrombocytopenia, due to receive a stem cell transplant.

This clonotype was detected a few times. This chain links TRBV10-3 with TRBJ1-3; TRBD1 matches 9 bases. Germline CDR1 reads ENHRY; CDR2 reads SYGVKD. CDR3 length equals 15 residues. The junction had 7 bases not matched to a gene; V was cut back by 6 bases and J by 4 bases. The CDR3 region is CAISKQGARGNTIYF. The CDR3 DNA sequence: TGTGCCATCAGCAAACAGGGGGCAAGGGGAAACACCATATATTTT.

The genes are TRBV20-1 and TRBJ2-5, with 8 bases matching TRBD2. CDR1 and CDR2 (germline): DFQATT, SNEGSKA (reference sequence). The CDR3 is made up of 11 amino acids. V lost 7 bases and J lost 5; bases outside the gene matches: 3. The DNA for the CDR3 is TGCAGTGGCACGGGGGGGGAGACCCAGTACTTC. Amino acid sequence: CSGTGGETQYF.

This clonotype was seen only a few times. The V gene is TRBV6-5, the J gene TRBJ1-5; D call uncertain. Germline CDR1 reads MNHEY; CDR2 reads SVGAGI. Trimming stripped 0 bases from V and 9 bases from J, with 12 bases between. The CDR3 totals 14 residues. CDR3 in amino acids: CASSYSYSGRPQHF. The CDR3 coding sequence is TGTGCCAGCAGTTACTCGTACTCGGGCCGGCCCCAGCATTTT.

There are many counts of this clonotype. The chain is built from TRBV10-1 and TRBJ2-7, with TRBD2 matching 8 bases. The CDR3 consists of 15 residues. Germline CDR1 reads WNHNN; CDR2 reads SYGVQD (reference sequence). V was pared by 6 bases and J by 1 base, with 8 bases of the junction left unmatched. The CDR3 bases are TGCGCCAGCAGGGAGACTAGCGCCCCTTCCTACGAGCAGTACTTC. Protein: CASRETSAPSYEQYF.

This clonotype has a count of ten or more. The chain combines TRBV12-3 or TRBV12-4 with TRBJ1-2, with D perhaps TRBD1 (5 bases). CDR3 length: 13 amino acids. Trimming took 6 bases from V and 3 from J, leaving 11 bases between them. The CDR3, as DNA: TGTGCCAGCAGGGAACAGGAGGACTATGGCTACACCTTC. Translated, it gives CASREQEDYGYTF.

This clonotype was counted between two and nine times. The V gene is TRBV4-1, the J gene TRBJ2-3, with 11 bases identical to TRBD2. The CDR3 runs 16 residues. V dropped 4 bases and J dropped 2; count of bases not matched to a gene: 5. Per germline, CDR1 MGHRA and CDR2 YSYEKL. The chain's CDR3 is CASSRMGLAVTDTQYF. The CDR3 DNA follows: TGCGCCAGCAGCCGAATGGGACTAGCGGTCACAGATACGCAGTATTTT.

The rearrangement joins TRBV4-1 to TRBJ2-1; D is unresolved. V lost 8 bases and J 5 bases, leaving 13 bases between the germline ends. The germline CDR1 and CDR2 sequences are MGHRA and YSYEKL. This CDR3 contains 13 residues. The CDR3 bases are TGCGCCAGCCACGAAATTGGCCACAATGAGCAGTTCTTC. Residues: CASHEIGHNEQFF.

V and J are TRBV20-1 and TRBJ2-7, with 7 bases fitting TRBD2. Germline V gene lookup returns CDR1 DFQATT and CDR2 SNEGSKA (reference sequence). The CDR3 length is 15 residues. Losses at the gene ends were 6 bases for V and 3 bases for J; bases not matched to a gene: 14. DNA for the CDR3: TGCAGTGCAACCCCCGGCGGCGGGAGCATCTACGAGCAGTACTTC. Translation gives CSATPGGGSIYEQYF.

This clonotype was counted many times. The chain employs TRBV7-9 and TRBJ2-3, with D uncertain. Trimming took off 7 bases at V and 5 bases at J, with 19 bases between the two ends. The V gene's germline CDR1 is SEHNR and CDR2 FQNEAQ (reference sequence). The CDR3 runs to 15 residues. The CDR3 loop is CASTPAPIGKDTQYF. The CDR3 DNA follows: TGTGCCAGCACCCCTGCCCCGATCGGAAAAGATACGCAGTATTTT.

Of note for this clonotype: Possible read error: a much larger clone is one base away. This chain connects TRBV6-5 to TRBJ2-1; D is perhaps TRBD1 or TRBD2 (5 bases each). The CDR3 runs 16 residues. Germline-derived CDR1 and CDR2 are MNHEY and SVGAGI. CDR3 amino acids: CASSYSRRGSYNEEFF. CDR3 coding DNA: TGTGCCAGCAGTTACTCTCGCCGGGGCTCCTACAATGAGGAGTTCTTC.

The chain employs TRBV28 and TRBJ2-7, with 10 bases lining up with TRBD2. J lost 2 bases, V lost 5 bases, and 3 bases had no gene match. Germline V gene data show CDR1 as MDHEN and CDR2 as SYDVKM. The CDR3 sequence is 14 residues long. The CDR3 DNA follows: TGTGCCAGCAGTGGGACTAGCGCCGCCTACGAGCAGTACTTC. It translates to CASSGTSAAYEQYF.

This clonotype occurred many times. V and J are TRBV4-1 and TRBJ2-7; no firm D call. Trimming removed 0 bases at V and 0 bases at J, with 9 bases between. In germline, CDR1 is MGHRA, CDR2 YSYEKL. The CDR3 is 15 residues long. CDR3: CASSQDLGYSYEQYF. The CDR3 DNA sequence: TGCGCCAGCAGCCAAGATCTAGGATACTCCTACGAGCAGTACTTC.

The gene calls are TRBV27 and TRBJ2-3; the D is unclear. Germline CDR1 is MNHEY and CDR2 is SMNVEV (reference sequence). The length of the CDR3 is 13 residues. V was cut by 3 bases and J by 5 bases, with 9 bases left in between. The CDR3, as DNA: TGTGCCAGCAGTTTCTACCCCAAAGATACGCAGTATTTT. Protein product: CASSFYPKDTQYF.

Ten or more counts support this clonotype. V and J are TRBV20-1 and TRBJ1-4; maybe TRBD1 (5 bases). The germline V gene encodes CDR1 DFQATT and CDR2 SNEGSKA (reference sequence). The ends were cut back, 6 bases at V and 5 bases at J, with 16 bases in the middle. There are 14 residues in the CDR3. This CDR3 is CSAMGVTDNEKLFF. CDR3 coding DNA: TGCAGTGCCATGGGAGTGACAGACAATGAAAAACTGTTTTTT.

This clonotype was counted only a few times. The junction differs from germline at one of its ends, possibly a read error. The rearrangement joins TRBV28 to TRBJ2-1, with D perhaps matching TRBD2 (7 bases). This CDR3 region has 12 residues. Germline CDR1 is MDHEN and CDR2 is SYDVKM. CDR3 DNA sequence: TGTGCCAGCGGGGTTGAGGGGGGAGGGTTGATCTTC. It codes for CASGVEGGGLIF.

There are many counts of this clonotype. J is TRBJ2-3 and V is TRBV5-1; TRBD2 matches 11 bases. V lost 0 bases and J lost 4; bases outside the gene matches: 7. Germline V gene lookup returns CDR1 SGHRS and CDR2 YFSETQ. The CDR3 spans 17 residues. As DNA, the CDR3 is TGCGCCAGCAGCTTGGTGACTAGCGGGAAGAGGGCAGATACGCAGTATTTT. Translated: CASSLVTSGKRADTQYF.

This clonotype was detected only a few times. The chain has TRBV5-1 and TRBJ2-7, with TRBD2 matching 7 bases. V gave up 4 bases and J gave up 4 bases; unmatched junction bases: 8. CDR1 and CDR2 (germline): SGHRS, YFSETQ. The CDR3 extends over 14 amino acids. CDR3 coding DNA: TGCGCCAGCAGCCTAGCGGCAGAGTGGTACGAGCAGTACTTC. Translation: CASSLAAEWYEQYF.

V is TRBV7-9 and J is TRBJ2-3; the D is unclear. The V and J ends lost 7 bases and 4 bases respectively, with 9 bases between them. Germline CDR1 SEHNR, CDR2 FQNEAQ (reference sequence). The CDR3 has 12 residues. DNA of the CDR3: TGTGCCAGCACCACGTCCCCAGATACGCAGTATTTT. Translation gives CASTTSPDTQYF.

This clonotype has a handful of counts. The rearrangement uses TRBV7-9 and TRBJ1-2, with 7 bases identical to TRBD1. Trimming cost V 0 bases and J 10 bases; bases outside gene matches: 8. This CDR3 has 14 amino acids. Germline-derived CDR1 and CDR2 are SEHNR and FQNEAQ (reference sequence). In DNA form, the CDR3 reads TGTGCCAGCAGCTTAGCGCTCCCAGGGGGGCTCTACACCTTC. This encodes CASSLALPGGLYTF.

This clonotype came up a few times. The chain combines TRBV20-1 with TRBJ2-1; 12 bases agree with TRBD2. The germline CDR1 and CDR2 sequences are DFQATT and SNEGSKA (reference sequence). V was pared by 0 bases and J by 7 bases, with 13 bases of the junction left unmatched. The length of the CDR3 is 18 residues. The CDR3 is CSARESSLLAGGKNEQFF. For the CDR3, the DNA is TGCAGTGCTAGAGAATCCTCTCTGCTAGCGGGAGGGAAGAATGAGCAGTTCTTC.

This clonotype was seen a single time. The V and J genes are TRBV29-1 and TRBJ2-5; 8 bases are shared with TRBD2. The CDR3 runs to 15 residues. J gave up 4 bases and V 8 bases, and 15 bases lay outside the gene matches. Germline loops: CDR1 SQVTM, CDR2 ANQGSEA. CDR3 sequence reads: CSTAPTGLAVETQYF. The CDR3 DNA is TGCAGCACCGCGCCAACAGGACTAGCAGTAGAGACCCAGTACTTC.